This T cell receptor (beta chain) stems from a study of T cell responses to AZD1222 COVID-19 vaccine. Looking at the study overall: Investigators merged groups given second doses at roughly 4 or roughly 12 weeks.

Method: immunoSEQ multiplex PCR; TCRdb's copy keeps in-frame clones and lacks some. Counted here are about 97,000 clones, about 88% occurring once; the ten biggest clones make up around 5.1%. Study-level results: Baseline serology detected seropositivity in only six AZD1222 recipients. There were repertoire samples only from the period after the peak T cell response. Females made up more of the donors, who were largely white British, and clonal diversity may have come out too low.

The CDR3 is made up of 15 amino acids. Germline V gives CDR1 SGHTA, CDR2 FQGNSA. Losses at the gene ends were 5 bases for V and 5 bases for J; bases not matched to a gene: 8. In regard to this clone: What it recognizes is unknown.

Sample: peripheral blood, taken on day 0 of AZD1222 vaccination. The chain uses TRBV7-2 and TRBJ2-3, with 9 bases that match TRBD2. The receptor was derived from an adult in good health. The CDR3 sequence: CASSPRGGGGDTQYF. CDR3 nucleotide sequence: TGTGCCAGCAGCCCCCGGGGCGGGGGGGGAGATACGCAGTATTTT. Drawing the rest from reference TRBV7-2 and TRBJ2-3, the complete variable domain is GAGVSQSPSNKVTEKGKDVELRCDPISGHTALYWYRQSLGQGLEFLIYFQGNSAPDKSGLPSDRFSAERTGGSVSTLTIQRTQQEDSAVYLCASSPRGGGGDTQYFGPGTRLTVL.